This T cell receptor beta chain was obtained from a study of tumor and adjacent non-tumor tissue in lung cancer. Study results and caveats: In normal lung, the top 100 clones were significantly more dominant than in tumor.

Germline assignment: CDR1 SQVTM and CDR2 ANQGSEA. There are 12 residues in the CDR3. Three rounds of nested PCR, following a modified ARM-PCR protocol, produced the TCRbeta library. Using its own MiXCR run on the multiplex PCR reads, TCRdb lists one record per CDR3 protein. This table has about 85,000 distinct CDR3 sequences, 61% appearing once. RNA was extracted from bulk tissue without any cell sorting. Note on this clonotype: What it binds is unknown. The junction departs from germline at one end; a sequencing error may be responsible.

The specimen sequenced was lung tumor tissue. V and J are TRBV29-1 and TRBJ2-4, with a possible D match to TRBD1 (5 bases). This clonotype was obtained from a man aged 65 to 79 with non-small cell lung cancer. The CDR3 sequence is CSVEGAANIQHF. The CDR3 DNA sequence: TGCAGTGTTGAAGGGGCAGCAAACATTCAGCACTTC. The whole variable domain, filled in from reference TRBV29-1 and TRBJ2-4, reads SAVISQKPSRDICQRGTSLTIQCQVDSQVTMMFWYRQQPGQSLTLIATANQGSEATYESGFVIDKFPISRPNLTFSTLTVSNMSPEDSSIYLCSVEGAANIQHFGAGTRLSVL.